This paragraph covers one T cell receptor (beta chain) sequence. As yet, its antigen is unknown. These data come from a study of cytomegalovirus exposure and HLA in healthy donors. Regarding the study as a whole: Based on reports, TCR beta sequences accurately predicted HLA-A and HLA-B alleles for most subjects. Confirmation in vitro established that a few CMV-associated chains were specific for CMV antigens.

PCR employed 60 Vbeta and 13 Jbeta primers. Clones were read by immunoSEQ multiplex PCR, and TCRdb kept only the in-frame ones, dropping some. In all, the sample yields 75,000 to 85,000 clones. Trimming at V came to 6 bases and at J to 16 bases, leaving 11 bases not matched to a gene. Germline-derived CDR1 and CDR2 are LNHDA and SQIVND (reference sequence). The CDR3 has 13 amino acids. The source of this sequence is a man over 45 in good health and CMV-seronegative. This rearrangement joins TRBV19 to TRBJ1-6; TRBD1 agrees at 8 bases. Sequencing was performed on PBMCs. In DNA, the CDR3 is TGTGCCAGTAGGGGGGACAGGCTGCTCACGCTCCACTTT. This sequence encodes CASRGDRLLTLHF.